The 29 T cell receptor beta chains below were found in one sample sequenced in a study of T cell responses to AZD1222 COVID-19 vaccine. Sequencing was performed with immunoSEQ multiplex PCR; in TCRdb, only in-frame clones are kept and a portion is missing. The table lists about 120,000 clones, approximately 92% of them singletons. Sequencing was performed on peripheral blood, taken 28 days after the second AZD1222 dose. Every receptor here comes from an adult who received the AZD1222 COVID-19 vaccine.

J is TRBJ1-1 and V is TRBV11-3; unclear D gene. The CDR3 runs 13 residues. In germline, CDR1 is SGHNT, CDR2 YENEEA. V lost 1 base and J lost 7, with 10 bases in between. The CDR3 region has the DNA TGTGCCAGCAGCTTAGGGGGAGGGATTGAAGCTTTCTTT. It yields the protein CASSLGGGIEAFF.

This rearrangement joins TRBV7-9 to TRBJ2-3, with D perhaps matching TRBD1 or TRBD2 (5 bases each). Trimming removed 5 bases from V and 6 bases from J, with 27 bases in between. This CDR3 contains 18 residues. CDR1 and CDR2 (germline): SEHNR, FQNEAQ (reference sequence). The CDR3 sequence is CASSRYPDPGPLWDTQYF. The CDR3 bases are TGTGCCAGCAGCCGATATCCTGACCCGGGGCCCCTGTGGGATACGCAGTATTTT.

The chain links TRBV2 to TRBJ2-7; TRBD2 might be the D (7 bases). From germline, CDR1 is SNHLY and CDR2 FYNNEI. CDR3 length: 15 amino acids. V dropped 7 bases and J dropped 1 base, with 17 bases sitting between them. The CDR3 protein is CASNLSGDKSYEQYF. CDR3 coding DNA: TGTGCCAGCAACCTAAGCGGGGACAAATCCTACGAGCAGTACTTC.

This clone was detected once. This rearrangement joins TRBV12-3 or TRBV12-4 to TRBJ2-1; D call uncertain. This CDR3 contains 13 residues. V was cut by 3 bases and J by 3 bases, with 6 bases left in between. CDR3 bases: TGTGCCAGCAGTTTCCAGGTCTACAATGAGCAGTTCTTC. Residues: CASSFQVYNEQFF.

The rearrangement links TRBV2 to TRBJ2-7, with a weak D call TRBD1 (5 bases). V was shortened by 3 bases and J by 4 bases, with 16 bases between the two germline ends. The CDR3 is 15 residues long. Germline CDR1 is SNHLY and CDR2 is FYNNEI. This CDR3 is CASSERPREVYEQYF. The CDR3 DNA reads TGTGCCAGCAGTGAGAGGCCCAGGGAAGTATACGAGCAGTACTTC.

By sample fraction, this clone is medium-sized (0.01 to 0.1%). The CDR3 region is CASSIGTSGFADTQYF. DNA of the CDR3: TGTGCCAGCAGCATCGGGACTAGCGGGTTCGCAGATACGCAGTATTTT. V and J are TRBV9 and TRBJ2-3, with TRBD2 matching over 12 bases. This CDR3 has 16 residues. Germline CDR1 is SGDLS and CDR2 is YYNGEE. J was trimmed by 4 bases and V by 4 bases; bases with no gene match: 7.

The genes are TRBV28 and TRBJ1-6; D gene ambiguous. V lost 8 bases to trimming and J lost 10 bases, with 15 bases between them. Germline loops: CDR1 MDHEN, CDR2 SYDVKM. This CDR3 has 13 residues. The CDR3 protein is CASGNSHLSPLHF. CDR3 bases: TGTGCCAGCGGCAACAGCCATTTATCACCCCTCCACTTT.

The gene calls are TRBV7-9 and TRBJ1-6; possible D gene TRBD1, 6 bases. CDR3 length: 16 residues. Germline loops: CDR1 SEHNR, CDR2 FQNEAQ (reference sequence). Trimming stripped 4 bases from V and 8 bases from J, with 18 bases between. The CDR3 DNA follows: TGTGCCAGCAGCTCAGGGGACCCGGGAACAGATTCACCCCTCCACTTT. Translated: CASSSGDPGTDSPLHF.

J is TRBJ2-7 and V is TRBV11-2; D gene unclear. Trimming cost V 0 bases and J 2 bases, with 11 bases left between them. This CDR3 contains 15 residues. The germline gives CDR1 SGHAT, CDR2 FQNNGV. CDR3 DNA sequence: TGTGCCAGCAGCTTAGAACAGTTTAGGACCTACGAGCAGTACTTC. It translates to CASSLEQFRTYEQYF.

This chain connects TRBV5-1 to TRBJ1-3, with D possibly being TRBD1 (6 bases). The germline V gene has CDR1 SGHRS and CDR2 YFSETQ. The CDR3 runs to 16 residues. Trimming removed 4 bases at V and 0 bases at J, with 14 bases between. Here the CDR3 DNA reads TGCGCCAGCAGCACCGGACCAGGGGACTCTGGAAACACCATATATTTT. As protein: CASSTGPGDSGNTIYF.

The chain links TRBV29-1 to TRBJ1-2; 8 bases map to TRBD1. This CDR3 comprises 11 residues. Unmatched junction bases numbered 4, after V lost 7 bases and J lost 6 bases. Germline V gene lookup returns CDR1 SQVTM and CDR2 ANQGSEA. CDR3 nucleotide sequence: TGCAGCGGCGAGGGACAGGATGGCTACACCTTC. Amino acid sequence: CSGEGQDGYTF.

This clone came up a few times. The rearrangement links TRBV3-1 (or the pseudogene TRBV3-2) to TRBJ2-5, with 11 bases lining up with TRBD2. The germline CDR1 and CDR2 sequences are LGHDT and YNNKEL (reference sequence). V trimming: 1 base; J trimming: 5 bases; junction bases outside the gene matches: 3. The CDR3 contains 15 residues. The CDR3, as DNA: TGTGCCAGCAGCCAAGCTAGCGGGGGGCACGAGACCCAGTACTTC. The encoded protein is CASSQASGGHETQYF.

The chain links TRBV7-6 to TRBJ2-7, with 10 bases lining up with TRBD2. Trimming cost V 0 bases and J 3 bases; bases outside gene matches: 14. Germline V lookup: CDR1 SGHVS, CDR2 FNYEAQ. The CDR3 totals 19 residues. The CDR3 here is CASSLAISSGGRFDYEQYF. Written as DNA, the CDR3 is TGTGCCAGCAGCTTAGCGATCTCTAGCGGGGGCCGATTTGACTACGAGCAGTACTTC. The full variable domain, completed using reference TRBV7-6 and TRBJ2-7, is GAGVSQSPRYKVTKRGQDVALRCDPISGHVSLYWYRQALGQGPEFLTYFNYEAQQDKSGLPNDRFSAERPEGSISTLTIQRTEQRDSAMYRCASSLAISSGGRFDYEQYFGPGTRLTVT.

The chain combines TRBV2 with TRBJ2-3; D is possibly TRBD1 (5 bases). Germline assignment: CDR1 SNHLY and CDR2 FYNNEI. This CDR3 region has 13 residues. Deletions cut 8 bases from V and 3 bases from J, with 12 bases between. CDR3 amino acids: CASPPQGTDTQYF. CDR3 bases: TGTGCCAGCCCACCTCAGGGTACAGATACGCAGTATTTT. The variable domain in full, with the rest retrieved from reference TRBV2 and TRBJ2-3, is EPEVTQTPSHQVTQMGQEVILRCVPISNHLYFYWYRQILGQKVEFLVSFYNNEISEKSEIFDDQFSVERPDGSNFTLKIRSTKLEDSAMYFCASPPQGTDTQYFGPGTRLTVL.

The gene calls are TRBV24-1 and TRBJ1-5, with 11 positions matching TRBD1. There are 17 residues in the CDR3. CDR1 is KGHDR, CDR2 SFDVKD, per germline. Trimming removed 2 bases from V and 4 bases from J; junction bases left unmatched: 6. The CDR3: CATSDSDRGQGNQPQHF. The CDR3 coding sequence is TGTGCCACCAGTGATTCGGACAGGGGGCAAGGTAATCAGCCCCAGCATTTT.

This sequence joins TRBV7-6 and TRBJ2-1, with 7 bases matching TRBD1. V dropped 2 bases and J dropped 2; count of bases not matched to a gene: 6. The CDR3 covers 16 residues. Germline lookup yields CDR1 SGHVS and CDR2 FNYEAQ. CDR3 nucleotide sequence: TGTGCCAGCAGCTTACCCAAGGGGGCGGCCTACAATGAGCAGTTCTTC. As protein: CASSLPKGAAYNEQFF.

The CDR3 sequence: CAIIQGAGGYTF. CDR3 in DNA: TGTGCCATCATTCAGGGGGCCGGTGGCTACACCTTC. V and J are TRBV10-3 and TRBJ1-2; 8 bases fit TRBD1. V lost 7 bases, J lost 7 bases, and 5 bases stayed unmatched. CDR1 and CDR2 (germline): ENHRY, SYGVKD. This CDR3 has 12 amino acids.

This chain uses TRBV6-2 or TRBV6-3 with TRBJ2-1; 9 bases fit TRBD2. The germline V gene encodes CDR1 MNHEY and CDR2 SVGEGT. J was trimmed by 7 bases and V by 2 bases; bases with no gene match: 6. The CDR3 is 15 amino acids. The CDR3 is CASSYGASGVNEQFF. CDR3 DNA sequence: TGTGCCAGCAGTTACGGCGCTAGCGGGGTTAATGAGCAGTTCTTC.

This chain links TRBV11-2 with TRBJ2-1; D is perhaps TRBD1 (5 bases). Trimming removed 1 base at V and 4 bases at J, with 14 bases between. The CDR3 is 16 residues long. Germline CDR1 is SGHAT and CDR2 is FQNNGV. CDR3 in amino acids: CASSLGIRQQYNEQFF. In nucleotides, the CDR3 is TGTGCCAGCAGCTTAGGAATTAGACAGCAGTACAATGAGCAGTTCTTC.

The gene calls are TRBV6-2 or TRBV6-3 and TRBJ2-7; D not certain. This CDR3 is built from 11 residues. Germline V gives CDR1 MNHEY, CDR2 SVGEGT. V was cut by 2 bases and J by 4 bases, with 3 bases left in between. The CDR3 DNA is TGTGCCAGCAGTTACCAATACGAGCAGTACTTC. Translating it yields CASSYQYEQYF.

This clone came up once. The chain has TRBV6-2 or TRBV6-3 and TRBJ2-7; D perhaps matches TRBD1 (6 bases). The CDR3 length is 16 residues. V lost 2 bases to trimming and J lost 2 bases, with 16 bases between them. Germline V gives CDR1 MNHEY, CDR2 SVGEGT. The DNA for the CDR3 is TGTGCCAGCAGTTACGGATCGGACAGCCAAACCTACGAGCAGTACTTC. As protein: CASSYGSDSQTYEQYF.

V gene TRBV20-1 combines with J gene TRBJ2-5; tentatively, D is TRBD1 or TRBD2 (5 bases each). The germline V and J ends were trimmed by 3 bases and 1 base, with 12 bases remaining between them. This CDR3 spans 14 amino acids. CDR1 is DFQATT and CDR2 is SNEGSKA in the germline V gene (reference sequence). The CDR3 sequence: CSASSTGLQETQYF. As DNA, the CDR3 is TGCAGTGCTAGTTCAACAGGACTCCAAGAGACCCAGTACTTC.

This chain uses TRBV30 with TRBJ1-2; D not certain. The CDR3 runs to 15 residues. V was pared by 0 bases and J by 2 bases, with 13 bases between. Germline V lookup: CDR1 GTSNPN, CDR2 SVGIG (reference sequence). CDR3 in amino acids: CAWSVVIRPNYGYTF. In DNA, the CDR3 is TGTGCCTGGAGTGTCGTTATCCGACCCAACTATGGCTACACCTTC. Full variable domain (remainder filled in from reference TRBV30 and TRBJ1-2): SQTIHQWPATLVQPVGSPLSLECTVEGTSNPNLYWYRQAAGRGLQLLFYSVGIGQISSEVPQNLSASRPQDRQFILSSKKLLLSDSGFYLCAWSVVIRPNYGYTFGSGTRLTVV.

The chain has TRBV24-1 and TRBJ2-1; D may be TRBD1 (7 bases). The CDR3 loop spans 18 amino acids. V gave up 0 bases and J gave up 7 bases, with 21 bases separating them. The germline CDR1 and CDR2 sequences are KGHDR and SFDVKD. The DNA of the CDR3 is TGTGCCACCAGTGATTTGCAGGGGGGATTCCCCAAGGGTAATGAGCAGTTCTTC. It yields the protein CATSDLQGGFPKGNEQFF.

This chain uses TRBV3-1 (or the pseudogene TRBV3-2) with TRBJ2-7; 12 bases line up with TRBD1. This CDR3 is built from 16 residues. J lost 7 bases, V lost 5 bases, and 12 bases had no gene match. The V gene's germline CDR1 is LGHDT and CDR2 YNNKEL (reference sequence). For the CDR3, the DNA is TGTGCCAGCAGCGAATACCGGGACAGGGGGCGCGGAGAGCAGTACTTC. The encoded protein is CASSEYRDRGRGEQYF.

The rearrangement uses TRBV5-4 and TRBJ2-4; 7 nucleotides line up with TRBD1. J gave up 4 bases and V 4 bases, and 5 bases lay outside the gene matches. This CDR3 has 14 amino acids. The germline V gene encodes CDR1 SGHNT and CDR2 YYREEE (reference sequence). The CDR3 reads CASSPDRAKNIQYF. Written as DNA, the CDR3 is TGTGCCAGCAGCCCAGACAGGGCGAAAAACATTCAGTACTTC.

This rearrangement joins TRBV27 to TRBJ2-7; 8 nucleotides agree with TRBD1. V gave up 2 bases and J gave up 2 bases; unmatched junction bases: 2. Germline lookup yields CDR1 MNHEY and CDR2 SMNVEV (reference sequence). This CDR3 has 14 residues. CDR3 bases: TGTGCCAGCAGTTTAGCACAGGGGGCCTACGAGCAGTACTTC. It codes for CASSLAQGAYEQYF.

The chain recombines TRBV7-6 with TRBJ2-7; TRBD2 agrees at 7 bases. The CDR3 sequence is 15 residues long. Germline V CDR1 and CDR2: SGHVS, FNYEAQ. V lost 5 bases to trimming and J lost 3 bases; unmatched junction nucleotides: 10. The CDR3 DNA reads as TGTGCCAGCAGCCAACTTGGGGAGGGGATCTACGAGCAGTACTTC. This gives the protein CASSQLGEGIYEQYF.

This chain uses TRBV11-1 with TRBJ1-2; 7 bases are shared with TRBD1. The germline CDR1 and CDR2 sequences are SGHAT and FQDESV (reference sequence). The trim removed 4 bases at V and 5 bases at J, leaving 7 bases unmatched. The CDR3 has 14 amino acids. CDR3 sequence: CASSSRTGTYGYTF. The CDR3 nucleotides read TGTGCCAGCAGCTCTCGGACAGGCACTTATGGCTACACCTTC.